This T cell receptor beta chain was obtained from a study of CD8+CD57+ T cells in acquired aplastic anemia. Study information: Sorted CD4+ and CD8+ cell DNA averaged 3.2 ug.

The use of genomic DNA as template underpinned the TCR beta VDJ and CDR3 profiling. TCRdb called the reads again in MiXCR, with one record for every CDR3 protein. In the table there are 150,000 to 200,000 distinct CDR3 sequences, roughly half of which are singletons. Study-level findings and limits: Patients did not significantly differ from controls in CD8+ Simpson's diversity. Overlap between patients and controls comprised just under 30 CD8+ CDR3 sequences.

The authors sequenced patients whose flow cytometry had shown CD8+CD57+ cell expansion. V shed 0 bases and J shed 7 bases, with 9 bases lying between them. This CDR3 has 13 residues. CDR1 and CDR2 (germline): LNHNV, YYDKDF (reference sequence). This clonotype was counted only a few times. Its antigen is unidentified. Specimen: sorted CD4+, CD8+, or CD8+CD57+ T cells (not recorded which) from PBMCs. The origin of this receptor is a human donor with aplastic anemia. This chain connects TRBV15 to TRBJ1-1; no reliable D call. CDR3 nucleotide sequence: TGTGCCACCAGCAGAGATCGTATAGGTGAAGCTTTCTTT. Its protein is CATSRDRIGEAFF.